The T cell receptor beta chain described here comes from a study of shared clonotypes between healthy human individuals. Broader study findings: In contrast to clonotypes shared by all four donors, non-shared clonotypes had lower generation probabilities. Roughly 5% of naive CD4 clonotypes were shared across a handful of donors.

The table came from immunoSEQ multiplex PCR; TCRdb's copy has only in-frame clones and leaves some out. The sample has some 1 million clones; roughly 75% are singletons. Into CD45RA+ naive and CD45RA-negative memory subsets, the CD4+ cells were split. Regarding this clone: Its antigen is unknown.

CDR1 is SGHNT and CDR2 is YENEEA in the germline V gene. The CDR3 is 14 residues long. V was trimmed by 9 bases and J by 4 bases, leaving 16 bases between them. The chain carries TRBV11-3 and TRBJ2-1, with D tentatively TRBD2 (7 bases). The sample taken for sequencing was memory CD4+ T cells sorted from blood. Stated subset: CD45RA-negative fraction. The sequence was obtained from a man younger than 35 in good health. Here the CDR3 DNA reads TGTGCCAGTGCAGTGGGGGGGCAGTACAATGAGCAGTTCTTC. Translation: CASAVGGQYNEQFF.